This is a list of T cell receptor beta chains from one sample in a study of CD8 T cells in Susac syndrome. TCRdb re-analysed the immunoSEQ multiplex PCR reads in MiXCR, keeping a single row per CDR3 protein. The sample lists about 71,000 distinct CDR3 sequences, nearly 96% seen once, with more than 0.09% in the top ten. The source material was CD4+ T cells from PBMCs. The receptors come from a human donor with multiple sclerosis. CDR3s include the opening cysteine and the closing phenylalanine or tryptophan. A D gene is named only where the DNA matches it firmly. Size values are once, few and many counts, or a class for expanded clones, and some rows have none.

V: TRBV30; D: TRBD1; J: TRBJ2-1; size: -; length: 14; CDR3: CAWSVRQGFDEQFF; DNA: TGTGCCTGGAGTGTACGACAGGGGTTCGATGAGCAGTTCTTC
V: TRBV5-1; D: TRBD1; J: TRBJ2-5; size: -; length: 15; CDR3: CASSFRGQVQETQYF; DNA: TGCGCCAGCAGCTTCAGGGGGCAAGTACAAGAGACCCAGTACTTC
V: TRBV11-2; D: -; J: TRBJ2-7; size: -; length: 15; CDR3: CASSSLLGSSYEQYF; DNA: TGTGCCAGCAGCTCATTGTTAGGGAGCTCCTACGAGCAGTACTTC
V: TRBV7-9; D: TRBD1; J: TRBJ2-7; size: -; length: 14; CDR3: CASSPGTGRYEQYF; DNA: TGTGCCAGCAGCCCAGGGACAGGGCGCTACGAGCAGTACTTC
V: TRBV20-1; D: -; J: TRBJ1-5; size: -; length: 16; CDR3: CSAVMPGRIADQPQHF; DNA: TGCAGTGCTGTGATGCCGGGACGGATAGCGGATCAGCCCCAGCATTTT
V: TRBV28; D: TRBD1; J: TRBJ1-5; size: -; length: 14; CDR3: CASRTGGVNQPQHF; DNA: TGTGCCAGCAGAACAGGGGGCGTCAATCAGCCCCAGCATTTT
V: TRBV20-1; D: TRBD1; J: TRBJ1-2; size: -; length: 11; CDR3: CSGSGGRGYTF; DNA: TGCAGTGGGTCAGGGGGCAGAGGCTACACCTTC
V: TRBV11-2; D: -; J: TRBJ2-5; size: -; length: 14; CDR3: CASSKIRRMETQYF; DNA: TGTGCCAGCTCTAAGATCAGGCGGATGGAGACCCAGTACTTC
V: TRBV12-3/TRBV12-4; D: -; J: TRBJ1-6; size: -; length: 14; CDR3: CASSPGGSNSPLHF; DNA: TGTGCCAGCAGCCCTGGTGGAAGTAATTCACCCCTCCACTTT
V: TRBV6-2/TRBV6-3; D: TRBD1; J: TRBJ1-5; size: -; length: 17; CDR3: CASRRRIDRAGNQPQHF; DNA: TGTGCCAGCAGACGAAGAATTGACAGGGCTGGGAATCAGCCCCAGCATTTT
V: TRBV13; D: -; J: TRBJ2-3; size: -; length: 12; CDR3: CASSFSGDTQYF; DNA: TGTGCCAGCAGCTTTTCAGGAGATACGCAGTATTTT
V: TRBV5-1; D: TRBD2; J: TRBJ2-7; size: -; length: 19; CDR3: CASSLTIAGLAGGRYEQYF; DNA: TGCGCCAGCAGTCTGACCATCGCAGGACTAGCGGGGGGGAGGTACGAGCAGTACTTC
V: TRBV11-2; D: -; J: TRBJ1-5; size: -; length: 12; CDR3: CASSLVFGPQHF; DNA: TGTGCCAGCAGCTTAGTTTTCGGGCCCCAGCATTTT
V: TRBV6-2/TRBV6-3; D: -; J: TRBJ1-3; size: -; length: 14; CDR3: CASSYPDTGNTIYF; DNA: TGTGCCAGCAGTTACCCGGACACTGGAAACACCATATATTTT
V: TRBV7-2; D: -; J: TRBJ2-5; size: -; length: 15; CDR3: CASSLSRVTAETQYF; DNA: TGTGCCAGCAGCTTAAGTAGGGTAACGGCAGAGACCCAGTACTTC
V: TRBV21-1; D: -; J: TRBJ2-7; size: -; length: 9; CDR3: CAPGGEQYF; DNA: TGTGCCCCGGGGGGAGAGCAGTACTTC
V: TRBV2; D: -; J: TRBJ1-6; size: -; length: 14; CDR3: CASSGSNRESPLHF; DNA: TGTGCCAGCAGTGGAAGTAACAGGGAGTCACCCCTCCACTTT
V: TRBV20-1; D: TRBD2; J: TRBJ2-1; size: -; length: 16; CDR3: CSARSRRGKSYNEQFF; DNA: TGCAGTGCTAGATCTCGGCGGGGGAAGTCCTACAATGAGCAGTTCTTC
V: TRBV2; D: TRBD1; J: TRBJ1-2; size: -; length: 13; CDR3: CASRIQGALGYTF; DNA: TGTGCCAGCAGGATACAGGGGGCACTAGGCTACACCTTC
V: TRBV20-1; D: -; J: TRBJ2-3; size: once; length: 15; CDR3: CSARVSGGSTDTQYF; DNA: TGCAGTGCTAGGGTCTCAGGGGGGAGCACAGATACGCAGTATTTT
V: TRBV24-1; D: -; J: TRBJ1-5; size: -; length: 15; CDR3: CATSARGRGNQPQHF; DNA: TGTGCCACCAGTGCCAGGGGACGAGGCAATCAGCCCCAGCATTTT
V: TRBV7-2; D: TRBD1; J: TRBJ2-5; size: -; length: 15; CDR3: CASSLAVGTGETQYF; DNA: TGTGCCAGCAGCTTAGCGGTAGGGACAGGCGAGACCCAGTACTTC
V: TRBV3-1; D: -; J: TRBJ2-2; size: -; length: 14; CDR3: CASSLGRVAGELFF; DNA: TGTGCCAGCAGCCTCGGACGGGTTGCCGGGGAGCTGTTTTTT
V: TRBV15; D: -; J: TRBJ1-1; size: -; length: 13; CDR3: CATTWRGRTEAFF; DNA: TGTGCCACCACTTGGCGAGGGAGGACTGAAGCTTTCTTT
V: TRBV15; D: -; J: TRBJ2-3; size: -; length: 15; CDR3: CATSRDRRSTDTQYF; DNA: TGTGCCACCAGCAGAGATCGGCGGTCTACAGATACGCAGTATTTT
V: TRBV2; D: TRBD1; J: TRBJ2-2; size: -; length: 15; CDR3: CASKVGTGWTGELFF; DNA: TGTGCCAGCAAAGTCGGGACAGGGTGGACCGGGGAGCTGTTTTTT
V: TRBV4-1; D: TRBD1; J: TRBJ2-5; size: -; length: 15; CDR3: CASSQGGQIEETQYF; DNA: TGCGCCAGCAGCCAAGGGGGACAGATTGAGGAGACCCAGTACTTC
V: TRBV6-1; D: -; J: TRBJ2-7; size: few; length: 13; CDR3: CASTSTGNYEQYF; DNA: TGTGCCAGCACCTCGACAGGAAACTACGAGCAGTACTTC
V: TRBV15; D: TRBD2; J: TRBJ2-1; size: -; length: 14; CDR3: CATAARRGDNEQFF; DNA: TGTGCCACGGCGGCGAGGCGGGGGGACAATGAGCAGTTCTTC
V: TRBV14; D: -; J: TRBJ2-5; size: once; length: 14; CDR3: CASSQGARSETQYF; DNA: TGTGCCAGCAGCCAAGGGGCTAGAAGTGAGACCCAGTACTTC
V: TRBV12-3/TRBV12-4; D: TRBD1; J: TRBJ1-1; size: -; length: 16; CDR3: CASSPQPQGWGTEAFF; DNA: TGTGCCAGCAGTCCGCAACCACAGGGGTGGGGCACTGAAGCTTTCTTT
V: TRBV3-1; D: -; J: TRBJ2-5; size: -; length: 14; CDR3: CASSRRGAQETQYF; DNA: TGTGCCAGCAGCCGGCGGGGCGCCCAAGAGACCCAGTACTTC
V: TRBV2; D: TRBD1; J: TRBJ1-1; size: few; length: 14; CDR3: CASSRQGPNTEAFF; DNA: TGTGCCAGCAGCCGACAGGGCCCGAACACTGAAGCTTTCTTT
V: TRBV12-3/TRBV12-4; D: -; J: TRBJ1-4; size: -; length: 14; CDR3: CASSWLSTNEKLFF; DNA: TGTGCCAGCAGTTGGCTATCAACTAATGAAAAACTGTTTTTT
V: TRBV7-7; D: TRBD1; J: TRBJ2-2; size: once; length: 16; CDR3: CASSLERQGATGELFF; DNA: TGTGCTAGCAGCTTAGAAAGACAGGGAGCCACCGGGGAGCTGTTTTTT
V: TRBV3-1; D: -; J: TRBJ1-6; size: -; length: 15; CDR3: CASSQEPRGYSPLHF; DNA: TGTGCCAGCAGCCAAGAACCCCGGGGCTATTCACCCCTCCACTTT
V: TRBV9; D: TRBD1; J: TRBJ2-7; size: -; length: 15; CDR3: CASSAGTGGTYEQYF; DNA: TGTGCCAGCAGCGCCGGGACAGGGGGGACCTACGAGCAGTACTTC
V: TRBV20-1; D: TRBD2; J: TRBJ2-1; size: -; length: 15; CDR3: CSASSSSGFYNEQFF; DNA: TGCAGTGCTAGTTCGTCTAGCGGATTCTACAATGAGCAGTTCTTC
V: TRBV5-1; D: -; J: TRBJ2-2; size: -; length: 15; CDR3: CASSLEGSGNGELFF; DNA: TGCGCCAGCAGCTTGGAAGGGAGTGGAAACGGGGAGCTGTTTTTT
V: TRBV29-1; D: -; J: TRBJ1-4; size: -; length: 13; CDR3: CSVEQASGEKLFF; DNA: TGCAGCGTTGAGCAGGCCTCGGGGGAAAAACTGTTTTTT
V: TRBV6-2/TRBV6-3; D: -; J: TRBJ2-5; size: -; length: 12; CDR3: CASSYVDETQYF; DNA: TGTGCCAGCAGTTATGTTGACGAGACCCAGTACTTC
V: TRBV29-1; D: TRBD1; J: TRBJ1-1; size: once; length: 15; CDR3: CSVEYSGQGVTEAFF; DNA: TGCAGCGTTGAATACTCAGGACAGGGTGTCACTGAAGCTTTCTTT
V: TRBV29-1; D: -; J: TRBJ1-1; size: -; length: 13; CDR3: CSVQGPGNTEAFF; DNA: TGCAGCGTTCAAGGTCCAGGGAACACTGAAGCTTTCTTT
V: TRBV25-1; D: -; J: TRBJ1-2; size: -; length: 14; CDR3: CASSDPGGLSGYTF; DNA: TGTGCCAGCAGTGACCCCGGCGGTTTGAGTGGCTACACCTTC
V: TRBV20-1; D: -; J: TRBJ1-5; size: -; length: 14; CDR3: CSAREPGSNQPQHF; DNA: TGCAGTGCTAGAGAACCGGGGTCGAACCAGCCCCAGCATTTT